These T cell receptor beta chains were read from a single sample in a study of shared clonotypes between healthy human individuals. Measured with immunoSEQ multiplex PCR; TCRdb has only the in-frame clones, and not every one. The sample holds roughly 410,000 clones, about 96% seen once. Sequenced material: memory CD8+ T cells sorted from blood. These receptors came from a man under 40 in good health. The CDR3 runs from the conserved cysteine through the conserved F or W. A D gene is named only where the DNA matches it firmly.

v_call: TRBV6-1
d_call: TRBD2
j_call: TRBJ2-7
cdr3_aa: CASMVSGGYEQYF
cdr3_nt: TGTGCCAGCATGGTTAGCGGGGGCTACGAGCAGTACTTC

v_call: TRBV7-2
d_call: .
j_call: TRBJ2-7
cdr3_aa: CASSLLYEQYF
cdr3_nt: TGTGCCAGCAGCCTGCTGTACGAGCAGTACTTC

v_call: TRBV11-2
d_call: .
j_call: TRBJ2-5
cdr3_aa: CASSFSEQETQYF
cdr3_nt: TGTGCCAGCAGCTTTTCCGAGCAGGAGACCCAGTACTTC

v_call: TRBV11-1
d_call: TRBD1
j_call: TRBJ1-3
cdr3_aa: CASSPRQGASGNTIYF
cdr3_nt: TGTGCCAGCAGCCCTCGACAGGGGGCGAGCGGAAACACCATATATTTT

v_call: TRBV6-5
d_call: TRBD1
j_call: TRBJ2-3
cdr3_aa: CASSYRGRISADTQYF
cdr3_nt: TGTGCCAGCAGTTACAGGGGGCGCATCTCGGCAGATACGCAGTATTTT

v_call: TRBV4-2
d_call: .
j_call: TRBJ2-1
cdr3_aa: CASSQDSNEQFF
cdr3_nt: TGTGCCAGCAGCCAAGATAGCAATGAGCAGTTCTTC

v_call: TRBV11-3
d_call: .
j_call: TRBJ2-2
cdr3_aa: CASSPSTKGRPGELFF
cdr3_nt: TGTGCCAGCAGCCCGAGTACGAAGGGGCGGCCCGGGGAGCTGTTTTTT

v_call: TRBV28
d_call: .
j_call: TRBJ2-7
cdr3_aa: CASRRQVVSHEQYF
cdr3_nt: TGTGCCAGCCGACGACAGGTTGTAAGCCACGAGCAGTACTTC

v_call: TRBV6-5
d_call: TRBD2
j_call: TRBJ2-1
cdr3_aa: CASSRLAGDSVFF
cdr3_nt: TGTGCCAGCTCCCGACTAGCGGGAGATTCGGTGTTCTTC

v_call: TRBV10-2
d_call: .
j_call: TRBJ2-1
cdr3_aa: CASSDGRWEQFF
cdr3_nt: TGCGCCAGCAGTGACGGGAGATGGGAGCAGTTCTTC

v_call: TRBV6-6
d_call: .
j_call: TRBJ2-7
cdr3_aa: CASKRLVGAYEQYF
cdr3_nt: TGTGCCAGCAAGAGGTTGGTAGGGGCCTACGAGCAGTACTTC

v_call: TRBV28
d_call: .
j_call: TRBJ1-1
cdr3_aa: CASSFLRSTEAFF
cdr3_nt: TGTGCCAGCAGTTTTCTGAGGAGCACTGAAGCTTTCTTT

v_call: TRBV30
d_call: TRBD2
j_call: TRBJ2-2
cdr3_aa: CATSGTSNTNTGELFF
cdr3_nt: TGTGCCACATCCGGGACTAGCAACACGAACACCGGGGAGCTGTTTTTT

v_call: TRBV7-2
d_call: TRBD2
j_call: TRBJ2-7
cdr3_aa: CASSFTSGWEQYF
cdr3_nt: TGTGCCAGCAGCTTCACTAGCGGGTGGGAGCAGTACTTC

v_call: TRBV6-1
d_call: .
j_call: TRBJ2-3
cdr3_aa: CASSVARDQTDTQYF
cdr3_nt: TGTGCCAGCAGTGTGGCCCGGGACCAAACAGATACGCAGTATTTT

v_call: TRBV28
d_call: TRBD1
j_call: TRBJ2-7
cdr3_aa: CASSQTGTGGYEQYF
cdr3_nt: TGTGCCAGCAGTCAAACCGGGACAGGGGGGTACGAGCAGTACTTC

v_call: TRBV19
d_call: TRBD1
j_call: TRBJ1-4
cdr3_aa: CASSPRDRHNEKLFF
cdr3_nt: TGTGCCAGTAGTCCGCGGGACAGACATAATGAAAAACTGTTTTTT

v_call: TRBV19
d_call: .
j_call: TRBJ2-7
cdr3_aa: CASSIAVANSYEQYF
cdr3_nt: TGTGCCAGTAGTATAGCAGTAGCCAACTCCTACGAGCAGTACTTC

v_call: TRBV21-1
d_call: .
j_call: TRBJ2-5
cdr3_aa: CASSSQGRETQYF
cdr3_nt: TGTGCCAGCAGCTCCCAAGGGCGAGAGACCCAGTACTTC

v_call: TRBV7-9
d_call: .
j_call: TRBJ1-2
cdr3_aa: CARLDNYGYTF
cdr3_nt: TGTGCCAGGTTGGACAACTATGGCTACACCTTC

v_call: TRBV2
d_call: .
j_call: TRBJ1-5
cdr3_aa: CASSRDGYSGNQPQHF
cdr3_nt: TGTGCCAGCAGTCGGGACGGATATTCAGGCAATCAGCCCCAGCATTTT

v_call: TRBV7-9
d_call: .
j_call: TRBJ2-7
cdr3_aa: CASGGGGILSYEQYF
cdr3_nt: TGTGCCAGCGGCGGTGGGGGGATACTCTCCTACGAGCAGTACTTC

v_call: TRBV6-1
d_call: .
j_call: TRBJ2-1
cdr3_aa: CASTAETPYNEQFF
cdr3_nt: TGTGCCAGCACCGCGGAGACTCCCTACAATGAGCAGTTCTTC

v_call: TRBV7-7
d_call: .
j_call: TRBJ2-5
cdr3_aa: CASSLGYQETQYF
cdr3_nt: TGTGCTAGCAGCTTGGGGTACCAAGAGACCCAGTACTTC

v_call: TRBV7-2
d_call: .
j_call: TRBJ2-6
cdr3_aa: CASSLAFGGGGANVLTF
cdr3_nt: TGTGCCAGCAGCTTAGCTTTCGGAGGAGGTGGGGCCAACGTCCTGACTTTC

v_call: TRBV28
d_call: .
j_call: TRBJ1-1
cdr3_aa: CASSPWRATNTEAFF
cdr3_nt: TGTGCCAGCAGCCCCTGGCGGGCTACGAACACTGAAGCTTTCTTT

v_call: TRBV11-2
d_call: TRBD1
j_call: TRBJ1-4
cdr3_aa: CASSRDRGGEKEKLFF
cdr3_nt: TGTGCCAGCAGCCGGGACAGGGGAGGTGAAAAGGAAAAACTGTTTTTT

v_call: TRBV4-1
d_call: .
j_call: TRBJ2-3
cdr3_aa: CASSQAWRVDGADTQYF
cdr3_nt: TGCGCCAGCAGCCAAGCTTGGCGGGTCGACGGGGCAGATACGCAGTATTTT

v_call: TRBV28
d_call: TRBD1
j_call: TRBJ1-3
cdr3_aa: CASSLHLTGAAGNTIYF
cdr3_nt: TGTGCCAGCAGTTTACACTTGACAGGGGCGGCTGGAAACACCATATATTTT

v_call: TRBV19
d_call: .
j_call: TRBJ1-4
cdr3_aa: CASSPRTVLGHEKLFF
cdr3_nt: TGTGCCAGTAGTCCACGGACAGTTCTGGGGCATGAAAAACTGTTTTTT

v_call: TRBV4-1
d_call: TRBD2
j_call: TRBJ2-3
cdr3_aa: CASSPTSGRAGDTQYF
cdr3_nt: TGCGCCAGCAGCCCTACTAGCGGGAGGGCGGGCGATACGCAGTATTTT

v_call: TRBV30
d_call: .
j_call: TRBJ1-1
cdr3_aa: CAHRLNTEAFF
cdr3_nt: TGTGCCCACAGATTGAACACTGAAGCTTTCTTT

v_call: TRBV5-1
d_call: .
j_call: TRBJ1-5
cdr3_aa: CASSLGGQTNQPQHF
cdr3_nt: TGCGCCAGCAGCTTGGGTGGGCAGACCAATCAGCCCCAGCATTTT

v_call: TRBV5-1
d_call: TRBD1
j_call: TRBJ2-1
cdr3_aa: CASSVPGQGYNEQFF
cdr3_nt: TGCGCCAGCAGCGTCCCGGGACAGGGATACAATGAGCAGTTCTTC

v_call: TRBV6-5
d_call: .
j_call: TRBJ2-3
cdr3_aa: CASRGISTDTQYF
cdr3_nt: TGTGCCAGCAGGGGAATAAGCACAGATACGCAGTATTTT

v_call: TRBV10-2
d_call: .
j_call: TRBJ2-3
cdr3_aa: CASRDGSLAADTQYF
cdr3_nt: TGCGCCAGCAGAGACGGGAGTTTGGCTGCAGATACGCAGTATTTT

v_call: TRBV19
d_call: .
j_call: TRBJ2-7
cdr3_aa: CASSIGQGVDEQYF
cdr3_nt: TGTGCCAGTAGTATAGGGCAGGGTGTAGACGAGCAGTACTTC

v_call: TRBV30
d_call: .
j_call: TRBJ1-5
cdr3_aa: CAWSGGNSQPQHF
cdr3_nt: TGTGCCTGGAGTGGAGGTAACAGTCAGCCCCAGCATTTT

v_call: TRBV9
d_call: TRBD1
j_call: TRBJ1-5
cdr3_aa: CASSVGTGGQPQHF
cdr3_nt: TGTGCCAGCAGCGTAGGGACAGGGGGGCAGCCCCAGCATTTT

v_call: TRBV30
d_call: TRBD2
j_call: TRBJ2-5
cdr3_aa: CAWRRTSGKGTQYF
cdr3_nt: TGTGCCTGGAGGCGGACTAGCGGGAAGGGGACCCAGTACTTC

v_call: TRBV4-1
d_call: TRBD1
j_call: TRBJ1-5
cdr3_aa: CASSQEKRQGGGSNQPQHF
cdr3_nt: TGCGCCAGCAGCCAAGAAAAACGACAGGGTGGGGGTAGCAATCAGCCCCAGCATTTT

v_call: TRBV27
d_call: TRBD2
j_call: TRBJ2-7
cdr3_aa: CASSPIAGWTYEQYF
cdr3_nt: TGCGCCAGCAGCCCGATAGCGGGTTGGACCTACGAGCAGTACTTC

v_call: TRBV21-1
d_call: .
j_call: TRBJ2-7
cdr3_aa: CASSLQSGSQEAVYEQYF
cdr3_nt: TGTGCCAGCAGCTTGCAATCGGGGAGTCAGGAGGCAGTCTACGAGCAGTACTTC